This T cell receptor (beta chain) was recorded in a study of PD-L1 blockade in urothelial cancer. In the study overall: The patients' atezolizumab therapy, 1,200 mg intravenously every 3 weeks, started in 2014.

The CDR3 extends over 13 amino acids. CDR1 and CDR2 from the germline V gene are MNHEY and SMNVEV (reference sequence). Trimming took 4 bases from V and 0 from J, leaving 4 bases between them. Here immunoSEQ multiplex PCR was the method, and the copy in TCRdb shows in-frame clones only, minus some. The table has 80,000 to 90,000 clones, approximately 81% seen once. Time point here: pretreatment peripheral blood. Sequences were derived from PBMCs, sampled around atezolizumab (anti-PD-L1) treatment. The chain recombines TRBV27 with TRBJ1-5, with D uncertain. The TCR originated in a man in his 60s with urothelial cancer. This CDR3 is CASSYGSNQPQHF. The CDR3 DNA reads TGTGCCAGCAGTTACGGTAGCAATCAGCCCCAGCATTTT.